The subject of this entry is one TCR beta chain. Libraries were prepared by immunoSEQ multiplex PCR; TCRdb keeps only in-frame clonotypes and omits some of them. The sample includes 200,000 to 250,000 clones, around nine tenths of them seen just once. V was pared by 2 bases and J by 3 bases, with 11 bases of the junction left unmatched. The CDR3 is made up of 18 amino acids. CDR1 is WSHSY and CDR2 is SAAADI in the germline V gene. This entry comes from a study of blood T cell repertoires in COVID-19. Overall study: The cDNA or gDNA used as material had been derived from T cells, B-cell-depleted T cells, or PBMCs.

All recovered Cohort 3 donors got two negative PCRs, got clearance, or saw symptom resolution. The chain is built from TRBV10-2 and TRBJ2-7, with TRBD2 matching over 12 bases. The TCR comes from a woman between 18 and 29 years old who had recovered from COVID-19. The specimen sequenced was PBMCs or T cells enriched from blood (not recorded which). DNA for the CDR3: TGCGCCAGCAGTGAGCCGACGGCTAGCGGGAGGGCCAGCTACGAGCAGTACTTC. It specifies CASSEPTASGRASYEQYF.